The 2 T cell receptor beta chains presented below share a single source sample, sequenced in a study of cytomegalovirus exposure and HLA in healthy donors. PCR was performed using 60 Vbeta and 13 Jbeta primers. Generated by immunoSEQ multiplex PCR, the TCRdb table keeps only in-frame clones and is missing some. This table lists more than 200,000 clones. Input material: PBMCs. The receptors were gathered from a woman younger than 45 in good health and CMV-seropositive.

The J gene is TRBJ2-3, the V gene TRBV18, with TRBD1 matching 8 bases. The CDR3 is made up of 15 amino acids. The J segment lost 0 bases and the V segment lost 4 bases, leaving 3 bases of the junction unmatched. The germline V gene has CDR1 KGHSH and CDR2 LQKENI. The CDR3 loop reads CASSQGQGSTDTQYF. The CDR3 bases are TGTGCCAGCTCACAAGGACAGGGAAGCACAGATACGCAGTATTTT. Full variable domain (missing parts from reference TRBV18 and TRBJ2-3): NAGVMQNPRHLVRRRGQEARLRCSPMKGHSHVYWYRQLPEEGLKFMVYLQKENIIDESGMPKERFSAEFPKEGPSILRIQQVVRGDSAAYFCASSQGQGSTDTQYFGPGTRLTVL.

This CDR3 reads CASSPRAGTDTQYF. The CDR3 coding sequence is TGCGCCAGCAGCCCTAGAGCGGGGACAGATACGCAGTATTTT. V is TRBV5-1 and J is TRBJ2-3, with 7 bases fitting TRBD2. V shed 4 bases, J shed 3 bases, and the junction held 5 bases outside the gene matches. Germline-derived CDR1 and CDR2 are SGHRS and YFSETQ. The CDR3 is made up of 14 amino acids.